What follows describes a single T cell receptor (beta chain). Its antigen remains undetermined. No base quality information exists; no much larger clone differs at one position. From the cysteine up to the phenylalanine, the CDR3 has a length of 16 residues. The CDR3 DNA has 48 bases and is translated from base 1. V and J are trimmed by 4 bases and 1 base, and the gene matches miss 4 bases of the junction. CDR1 and CDR2, looked up from the germline V gene, are SGHRS and YFSETQ. This record comes from a study of T cell clonotyping in hematopoietic cell transplantation (dated by TCRdb to 2020 to 2022). Regarding the complete study: Pretransplant recipient samples were obtained after cytoreduction. A total of some 140 blood samples were gathered in the study from under 40 consecutive transplant recipients along with their related donors. Recruitment of patients was conducted between 2015 and 2017, and follow-up was continued until late 2020 or death.

In the paper's terms, the time point label means: recipient sample about 28 days before transplant, after cytoreduction. Blood from recipients was drawn roughly 28 days before transplant, then again at days 30, 100 and 180 after transplant. Nuclei Lysis Solution was used to extract genomic DNA from fresh or cryopreserved unfractionated peripheral blood mononuclear cells. Paper-wide results and their limitations: After transplant, TCR diversity in recipients dropped, and pathologically expanded clonotypes climbed progressively between day 30 and day 180. Donor and pretransplant recipient Inverse Simpson Index values predicted broader posttransplant TCR repertoire diversity. Sample size was limited, and cells were not sorted, so CD4 and CD8 repertoire contributions could not be separated. Overlap with donor repertoires was found for only a small fraction of recipient repertoires, with over 95% found to appear de novo at the given depth.

The immunoSEQ assay, a bias-controlled multiplex PCR with V- and J-specific primers, was used to amplify TCR beta CDR3 regions from genomic DNA. In a second PCR step, the CDR3 amplicons were tagged with a proprietary barcode plus Illumina adapter sequences. CDR3 libraries were sequenced on an Illumina MiSeq instrument. The paper's processing steps were these. Export and quality control were performed with immunoSEQ Analyzer 3.0, and downstream analyses were performed with R Bioconductor and Immunarch. Only productive rearrangements in the normalized downsampled data set were used to calculate repertoire metrics. Clonotypes larger than 5 templates in the normalized cohort were defined as pathologically expanded. The Inverse Simpson Index served as the measure of repertoire diversity. The non-normalized data set was used for CMV-specificity analyses so that all clonotypes could be captured. TCRdb took over this immuneACCESS table, retaining in-frame rearrangements with V and J assigned. Such tables are incomplete; in checked studies, under half of the missing clones stem from an unresolved V gene, and the remainder is unexplained. V and J calls and clone size are as listed in that table; D and trimming were resolved from the DNA. Present in this sample are fewer than 25,000 clones, approximately 77% of which were seen just once. The ten top clones hold around 17% of the sample.

Here the chain combines TRBV5-1 and TRBJ2-2; 10 bases in the middle match TRBD2. The material was peripheral blood mononuclear cells, obtained before stem cell transplant. The clonotype originates from a man between 60 and 75 years old with acute myeloid leukemia. Some clones in this sample may be carry-over from other donors' samples. CDR3 loop: CASSARLAGNTGELFF. The DNA is as follows: TGCGCCAGCAGCGCCAGACTAGCGGGGAACACCGGGGAGCTGTTTTTT.